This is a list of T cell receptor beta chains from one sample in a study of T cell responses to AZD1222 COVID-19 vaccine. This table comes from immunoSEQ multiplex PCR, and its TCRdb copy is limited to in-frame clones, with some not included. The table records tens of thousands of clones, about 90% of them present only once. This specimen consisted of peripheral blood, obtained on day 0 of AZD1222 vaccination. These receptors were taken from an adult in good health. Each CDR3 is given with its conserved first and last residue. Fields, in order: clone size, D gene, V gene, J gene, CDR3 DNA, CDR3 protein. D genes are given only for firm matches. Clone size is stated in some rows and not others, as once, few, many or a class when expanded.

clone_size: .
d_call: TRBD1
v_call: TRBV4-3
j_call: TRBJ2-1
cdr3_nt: TGCGCCAGCAGCCAGCCGGGACAGGGAGTTGTCAATGAGCAGTTCTTC
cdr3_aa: CASSQPGQGVVNEQFF

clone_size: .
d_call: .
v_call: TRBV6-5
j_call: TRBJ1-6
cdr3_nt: TGTGCCAGCAGTTACGACCGGGGGACCTATAATTCACCCCTCCACTTT
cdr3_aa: CASSYDRGTYNSPLHF

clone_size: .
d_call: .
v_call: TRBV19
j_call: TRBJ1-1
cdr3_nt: TGTGCCAGTAGTATAAGGCGGTCGGGCGACTACTACACTGAAGGTTTCTTT
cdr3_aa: CASSIRRSGDYYTEGFF

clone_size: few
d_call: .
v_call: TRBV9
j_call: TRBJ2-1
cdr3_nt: TGTGCCAGCAGCGTATATGGGAATAGCGACAGCTCCTACAATGAGCAGTTCTTC
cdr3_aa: CASSVYGNSDSSYNEQFF

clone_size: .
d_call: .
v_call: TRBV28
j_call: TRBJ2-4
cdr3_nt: TGTGCCAGCAGAACAGAAAACATTCAGTACTTC
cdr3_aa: CASRTENIQYF

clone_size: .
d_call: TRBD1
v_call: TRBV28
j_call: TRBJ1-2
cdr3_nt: TGTGCCAGCACCACAGGCGGCAGGGGGGACTATGGCTACACCTTC
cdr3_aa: CASTTGGRGDYGYTF

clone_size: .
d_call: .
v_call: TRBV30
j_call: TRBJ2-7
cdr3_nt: TGTGCCTGGAGTGTAGTCTCCTACGAGCAGTACTTC
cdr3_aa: CAWSVVSYEQYF

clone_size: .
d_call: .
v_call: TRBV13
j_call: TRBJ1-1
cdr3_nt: TGTGCCAGCAGCTTAGATGGGGGGGACACTGAAGCTTTCTTT
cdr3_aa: CASSLDGGDTEAFF

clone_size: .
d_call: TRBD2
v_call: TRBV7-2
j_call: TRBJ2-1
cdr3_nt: TGTGCCAGCAGCCTAGCGGTCACCTACAATGAGCAGTTCTTC
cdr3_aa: CASSLAVTYNEQFF

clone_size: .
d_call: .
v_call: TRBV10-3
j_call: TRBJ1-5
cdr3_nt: TGTGCCATCAGTGGGGACCCGGTTGGCAATCAGCCCCAGCATTTT
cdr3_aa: CAISGDPVGNQPQHF

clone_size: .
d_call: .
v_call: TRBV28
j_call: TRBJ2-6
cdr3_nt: TGTGCCAGCAGTTTAGGGGCTGGGGCCAACGTCCTGACTTTC
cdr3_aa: CASSLGAGANVLTF

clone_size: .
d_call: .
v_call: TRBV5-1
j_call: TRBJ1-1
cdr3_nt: TGCGCCAGCAGCTCGGGACAGAACACTGAAGCTTTCTTT
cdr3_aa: CASSSGQNTEAFF

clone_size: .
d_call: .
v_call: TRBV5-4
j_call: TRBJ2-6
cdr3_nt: TGTGCCAGCGGCTCACCGGGACGGGGGTCGGACGGGGCCAACGTCCTGACTTTC
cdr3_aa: CASGSPGRGSDGANVLTF

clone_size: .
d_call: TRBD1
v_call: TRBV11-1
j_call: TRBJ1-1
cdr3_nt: TGTGCCAGCAGCTGGGGACAGGGCGACACTGAAGCTTTCTTT
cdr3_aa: CASSWGQGDTEAFF

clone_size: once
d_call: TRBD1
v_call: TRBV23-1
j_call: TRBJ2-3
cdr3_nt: TGCGCCAGCAGTCACCCGGGACAGGGGTGGCCAGATACGCAGTATTTT
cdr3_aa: CASSHPGQGWPDTQYF

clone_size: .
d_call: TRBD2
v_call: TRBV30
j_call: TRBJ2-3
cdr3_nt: TGTGCCTGGAGGGAAATGGGCGGGAGGCTAGCAGATACGCAGTATTTT
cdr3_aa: CAWREMGGRLADTQYF

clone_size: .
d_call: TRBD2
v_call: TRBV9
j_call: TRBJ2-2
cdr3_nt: TGTGCCAGCAGCGTATCTGGCGGGGGGGAGCCCGGGGAGCTGTTTTTT
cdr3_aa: CASSVSGGGEPGELFF

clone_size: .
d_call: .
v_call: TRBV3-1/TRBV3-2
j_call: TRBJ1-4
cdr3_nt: TGTGCCAGCAGCAACAATGAAAAACTGTTTTTT
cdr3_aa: CASSNNEKLFF

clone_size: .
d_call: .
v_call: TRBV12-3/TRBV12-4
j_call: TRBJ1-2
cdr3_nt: TGTGCCAGCAGTTTCTCGGGGGGAGGTGGCTACACCTTC
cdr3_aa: CASSFSGGGGYTF

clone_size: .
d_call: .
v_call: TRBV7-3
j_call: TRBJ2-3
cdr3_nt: TGTGCCAGCAGCTTGGATATGAGCACAGATACGCAGTATTTT
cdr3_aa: CASSLDMSTDTQYF

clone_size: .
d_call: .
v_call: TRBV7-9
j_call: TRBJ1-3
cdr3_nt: TGTGCCAGCAGCTTAACAGCCTCGAGCTCTGGAAACACCATATATTTT
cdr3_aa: CASSLTASSSGNTIYF

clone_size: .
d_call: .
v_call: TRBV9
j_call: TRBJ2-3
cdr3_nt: TGTGCCAGCAGCGTAAGATACTTGGGGGATACGCAGTATTTT
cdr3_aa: CASSVRYLGDTQYF

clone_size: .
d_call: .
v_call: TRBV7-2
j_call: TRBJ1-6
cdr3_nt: TGTGCCAGCAGCCCCAACACAGGGTTGAATTCACCCCTCCACTTT
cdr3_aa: CASSPNTGLNSPLHF

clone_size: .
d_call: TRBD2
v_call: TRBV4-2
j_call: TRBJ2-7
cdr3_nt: TGTGCCAGCAGCCCATCTAGCGGGAGTCACTACGAGCAGTACTTC
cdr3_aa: CASSPSSGSHYEQYF

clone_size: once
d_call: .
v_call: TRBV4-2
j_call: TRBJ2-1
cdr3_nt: TGTGCCAGCAGCCAAGTGGAGGGAGGGGGCTCCTCCTACAATGAGCAGTTCTTC
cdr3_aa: CASSQVEGGGSSYNEQFF

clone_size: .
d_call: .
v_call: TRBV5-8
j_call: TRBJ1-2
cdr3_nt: TGTGCCAGCAGCTTGGTTATCACTTACCGTGGTGGCTACACCTTC
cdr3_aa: CASSLVITYRGGYTF

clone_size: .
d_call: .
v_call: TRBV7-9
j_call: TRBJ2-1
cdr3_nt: TGTGCCAGCAGCTCCCGGCCAACCCCCTCCAATCCCTACAATGAGCAGTTCTTC
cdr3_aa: CASSSRPTPSNPYNEQFF

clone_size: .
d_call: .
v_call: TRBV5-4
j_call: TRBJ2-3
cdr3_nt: TGTGCCAGCAGCTTCCACGGGACAGATACGCAGTATTTT
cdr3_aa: CASSFHGTDTQYF